This TCR beta chain is drawn from a study of OX40 agonist ivuxolimab in advanced cancers. Study background: Subjects had a mean age of roughly 60 years, with a range of 23 to 79; around 84% were male. The study reported partial responses in three patients: one hepatocellular carcinoma, two cutaneous melanoma.

Method: immunoSEQ multiplex PCR; TCRdb's copy keeps in-frame clones and lacks some. This sample has 25,000 to 35,000 clones, with 90% to 95% found just once. Samples were taken at baseline and on day 1 of cycles 4 and 7. V was clipped by 6 bases and J by 8 bases, with 19 bases between them. CDR1 is SNHLY, CDR2 FYNNEI, per germline. The CDR3 runs to 15 residues. The sample here was CD4+ or CD8+ T cells sorted from blood, taken in a trial of the OX40 agonist ivuxolimab. This TCR was sampled from an adult with an advanced solid tumor such as melanoma, head and neck, liver or kidney cancer. V and J are TRBV2 and TRBJ1-4; D is unresolved. The CDR3 is CASRPWTEGGEKLFF. As DNA, the CDR3 is TGTGCCAGCAGACCGTGGACCGAAGGAGGCGAAAAACTGTTTTTT.